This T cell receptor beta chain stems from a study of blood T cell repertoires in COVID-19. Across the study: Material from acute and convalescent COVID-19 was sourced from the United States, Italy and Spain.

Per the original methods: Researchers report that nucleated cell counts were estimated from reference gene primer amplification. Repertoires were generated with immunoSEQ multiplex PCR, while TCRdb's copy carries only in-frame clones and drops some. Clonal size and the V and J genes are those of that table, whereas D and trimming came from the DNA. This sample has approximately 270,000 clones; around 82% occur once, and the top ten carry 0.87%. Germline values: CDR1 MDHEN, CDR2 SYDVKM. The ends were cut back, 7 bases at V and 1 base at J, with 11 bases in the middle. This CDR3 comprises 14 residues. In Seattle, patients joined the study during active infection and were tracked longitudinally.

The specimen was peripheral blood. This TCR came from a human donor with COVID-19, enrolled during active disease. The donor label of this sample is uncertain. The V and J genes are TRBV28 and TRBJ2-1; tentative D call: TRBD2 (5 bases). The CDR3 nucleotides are TGTGCCAGCACGTCGGGGAAATCCTACAATGAGCAGTTCTTC. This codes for CASTSGKSYNEQFF.